This TCR beta chain was recorded in a study of shared T cell receptors in the human thymus. V trimming: 3 bases; J trimming: 4 bases; junction bases outside the gene matches: 4. This CDR3 is 16 amino acids long. Germline loops: CDR1 LGHNA, CDR2 YSLEER. Sequencing used immunoSEQ multiplex PCR; TCRdb keeps in-frame clones, though not all of them. The sample carries approximately 490,000 clones, approximately 78% recorded once. Another study also made use of these data, one on human thymus T cells. That paper states: Donors were healthy Finnish babies undergoing corrective operations for congenital heart defects. Resections obtained during corrective heart surgery supplied the thymus tissue. V and J gene usage appeared biased in thymic and blood repertoires. Unrelated individuals were reported by related research to share highly overlapping thymic repertoires.

Sample: thymocytes. The source is a boy under two years old with a congenital heart defect. The chain couples TRBV4-3 to TRBJ2-2, with TRBD2 matching 11 bases. For the CDR3, the DNA is TGCGCCAGCAGCCAGAACCTAGCGGGAGGCACCGGGGAGCTGTTTTTT. Translated, it gives CASSQNLAGGTGELFF.